These 11 T cell receptor beta chains were sequenced from one sample in a study of immune evolution from preneoplasia to lung adenocarcinoma. Profiled with immunoSEQ multiplex PCR; TCRdb holds only in-frame clones, not every one. This sample yields about 7,800 clones, of which about two thirds are seen a single time; 11% belongs to the top ten. Sequencing used FFPE lung adenocarcinoma in situ tissue. The receptors were sampled from a donor at least 70 years old with lung adenocarcinoma. Some clones in this sample may be carry-over from other donors' samples.

The CDR3 coding sequence is TGTGCCAGCAGGTCCGACTCTCCCTCTGGAAACACCATATATTTT. This encodes CASRSDSPSGNTIYF. This chain joins TRBV6-6 and TRBJ1-3, with D unresolved. The CDR3 is 15 amino acids. The germline gives CDR1 MNHNY, CDR2 SVGAGI (reference sequence). The ends were cut back, 6 bases at V and 0 bases at J, with 12 bases in the middle.

This clone was observed a few times. The genes are TRBV4-1 and TRBJ2-2, with TRBD1 identical over 9 bases. The CDR3 has 16 residues. CDR1 and CDR2 from the germline V gene are MGHRA and YSYEKL. The trim removed 3 bases at V and 3 bases at J, leaving 5 bases unmatched. This chain's CDR3 is CASSHRQGEYTGELFF. The DNA of the CDR3 is TGCGCCAGCAGCCACCGACAGGGGGAGTACACCGGGGAGCTGTTTTTT.

Notes on this clone: A much larger clone is a single base away; this may be a read error. The genes are TRBV5-1 and TRBJ2-7; D is unclear. The CDR3 runs to 15 residues. V was trimmed by 0 bases and J by 3 bases, leaving 13 bases between them. Looked up from germline, CDR1 is SGHRS and CDR2 is YFSETQ. The CDR3 DNA reads TGCGCCAGCAGCTTGGCCGACCCTTGGTTCTACGAGCAGTACTTC. It codes for CASSLADPWFYEQYF.

The gene calls are TRBV30 and TRBJ2-1; no clear D gene. The ends were cut back, 1 base at V and 4 bases at J, with 8 bases in the middle. This CDR3 is 13 amino acids long. Germline CDR1 reads GTSNPN; CDR2 reads SVGIG (reference sequence). As DNA, the CDR3 is TGTGCCTGGAGTGAGAGCCATTACAATGAGCAGTTCTTC. This codes for CAWSESHYNEQFF. The full variable domain, in which reference TRBV30 and TRBJ2-1 provide the parts outside the CDR3, is SQTIHQWPATLVQPVGSPLSLECTVEGTSNPNLYWYRQAAGRGLQLLFYSVGIGQISSEVPQNLSASRPQDRQFILSSKKLLLSDSGFYLCAWSESHYNEQFFGPGTRLTVL.

This rearrangement joins TRBV5-1 to TRBJ2-5, with D uncertain. V was shortened by 1 base and J by 1 base, with 8 bases between the two germline ends. Germline V gives CDR1 SGHRS, CDR2 YFSETQ. The length of the CDR3 is 14 residues. CDR3 in amino acids: CASSLTDTQETQYF. DNA for the CDR3: TGCGCCAGCAGCTTGACCGACACCCAAGAGACCCAGTACTTC. Looking up the rest from reference TRBV5-1 and TRBJ2-5 gives the full variable domain: KAGVTQTPRYLIKTRGQQVTLSCSPISGHRSVSWYQQTPGQGLQFLFEYFSETQRNKGNFPGRFSGRQFSNSRSEMNVSTLELGDSALYLCASSLTDTQETQYFGPGTRLLVL.

The chain uses TRBV5-1 and TRBJ2-1, with 11 bases lining up with TRBD2. J lost 7 bases, V lost 3 bases, and 3 bases had no gene match. The CDR3 extends over 14 amino acids. Germline assignment: CDR1 SGHRS and CDR2 YFSETQ. For the CDR3, the DNA is TGCGCCAGCAGCTCCCTAGCGGGAGGAAATGAGCAGTTCTTC. Its translation is CASSSLAGGNEQFF.

The rearrangement joins TRBV10-2 to TRBJ2-1; tentative D call: TRBD2 (5 bases). Per the germline V gene, CDR1 is WSHSY and CDR2 is SAAADI. CDR3 length: 13 residues. Trimming removed 4 bases at V and 6 bases at J, with 10 bases between. The CDR3 bases are TGCGCCAGCAGTGGGCCGGACTTCAATGAGCAGTTCTTC. Translating gives CASSGPDFNEQFF.

This sequence joins TRBV30 and TRBJ2-7, with a weak D call TRBD2 (6 bases). This CDR3 contains 18 residues. Trimming left V 2 bases short and J 5 bases short, with 28 bases between. Germline V gives CDR1 GTSNPN, CDR2 SVGIG (reference sequence). CDR3 in amino acids: CAWSWAGSRGLILDEQYF. The CDR3 bases are TGTGCCTGGAGTTGGGCGGGGTCTAGGGGACTCATCCTGGACGAGCAGTACTTC.

The CDR3 nucleotides are TGTGCCAGCAGCACCACAGGGCTGGGGGAGACCCAGTACTTC. Amino acid sequence: CASSTTGLGETQYF. The J gene is TRBJ2-5, the V gene TRBV7-6, with D possibly being TRBD1 (6 bases). With 5 bases removed from V and 5 bases from J, the gap between germline ends came to 15 bases. This CDR3 region has 14 residues. Germline CDR1 is SGHVS and CDR2 is FNYEAQ.

Relative to its sample, this clone is medium-sized (0.01 to 0.1%). The rearrangement links TRBV27 to TRBJ2-6; the D call may be TRBD1 or TRBD2 (5 bases each). CDR3 length: 14 residues. V lost 1 base and J lost 13, with 14 bases in between. Per the germline V gene, CDR1 is MNHEY and CDR2 is SMNVEV (reference sequence). The DNA for the CDR3 is TGTGCCAGCAGTTTATACCGGGGCGAAGAGGTCCTGACTTTC. It is translated as CASSLYRGEEVLTF.

The chain recombines TRBV11-3 with TRBJ2-7; D not certain. There are 15 residues in the CDR3. Trimming left V 4 bases short and J 5 bases short, with 18 bases between. CDR1 SGHNT and CDR2 YENEEA come from the germline V gene. The CDR3 is CASSSQVLLGNEQYF. The CDR3 DNA sequence: TGTGCCAGCAGCTCCCAGGTCCTTCTGGGGAACGAGCAGTACTTC.